The rows below give T cell receptor beta chains drawn from one sample of a study of T cell changes during pregnancy in multiple sclerosis. Produced via immunoSEQ multiplex PCR; TCRdb's table is partial and in-frame only. The sample lists some 41,000 clones, 90% to 95% occurring once. Source: CD4+ T cells from peripheral blood mononuclear cells, taken in the third trimester of pregnancy. The receptors derive from a female donor in good health, enrolled as a control in a pregnancy study. The CDR3 runs from the conserved cysteine through the conserved F or W. A D gene is named only where the DNA matches it firmly.

J: TRBJ1-5; V: TRBV2; D: -; CDR3: CASKKTEVNQPQHF
J: TRBJ2-7; V: TRBV5-1; D: TRBD2; CDR3: CASSNSGTSGSGYEQYF
J: TRBJ2-3; V: TRBV4-3; D: TRBD1; CDR3: CASSHAATGTGYTDTQYF
J: TRBJ1-6; V: TRBV11-2; D: -; CDR3: CASSSLGGISYNSPLHF
J: TRBJ1-2; V: TRBV6-6; D: -; CDR3: CASSSRQANYGYTF
J: TRBJ1-2; V: TRBV19; D: TRBD1; CDR3: CASRLRQGLYGYTF
J: -; V: TRBV29-1; D: -; CDR3: CSVGKGTKAYEQYF
J: TRBJ2-7; V: TRBV30; D: -; CDR3: CAWSAIRGSYEQYF
J: TRBJ2-2; V: TRBV18; D: TRBD1; CDR3: CASSPNRGKTGELFF
J: TRBJ2-3; V: TRBV30; D: TRBD2; CDR3: CAWSVGSGSADTQYF